This T cell receptor beta chain is drawn from a study of cytomegalovirus exposure and HLA in healthy donors. Between the trimmed V and J ends, which lost 0 bases and 0 bases, there was a span of 9 bases. The CDR3 loop spans 16 amino acids. Germline V gene lookup returns CDR1 GTSNPN and CDR2 SVGIG (reference sequence). Some clones are missing from TCRdb's copy, which holds only in-frame ones; the method was immunoSEQ multiplex PCR. The sample holds 150,000 to 200,000 clones; about 89% are singletons and the top ten take approximately 2.4%. General study results and limits: 164 TCR beta chains were listed as cytomegalovirus-associated.

In regard to this clone: Its antigen is as yet unknown.

The gene calls are TRBV30 and TRBJ2-6, with D perhaps matching TRBD1 (5 bases). The sample comprised PBMCs. The source is a young man in good health and CMV-seropositive. The CDR3 loop reads CAWSVLGASGANVLTF. As DNA, the CDR3 is TGTGCCTGGAGTGTACTTGGGGCCTCTGGGGCCAACGTCCTGACTTTC.